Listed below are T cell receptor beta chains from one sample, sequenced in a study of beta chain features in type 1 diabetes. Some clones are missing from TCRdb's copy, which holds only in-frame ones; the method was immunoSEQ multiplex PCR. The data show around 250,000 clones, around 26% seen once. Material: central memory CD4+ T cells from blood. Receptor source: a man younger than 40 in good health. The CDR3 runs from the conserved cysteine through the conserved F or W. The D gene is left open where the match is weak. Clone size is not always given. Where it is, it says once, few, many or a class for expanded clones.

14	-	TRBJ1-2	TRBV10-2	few	TGCGCCAGCGCAGGGGCAGACCGGGACTCCGGCTACACCTTC	CASAGADRDSGYTF
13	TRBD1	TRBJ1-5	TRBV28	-	TGTGCCAGCAGGGCGACAGGGGGACAGCCCCAGCATTTT	CASRATGGQPQHF
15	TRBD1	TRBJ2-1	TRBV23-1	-	TGCGCCAGCAGTCCCAGGGGACAGGGTCAGGATGAGCAGTTCTTC	CASSPRGQGQDEQFF
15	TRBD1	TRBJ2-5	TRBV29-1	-	TGCAGCGTTGAACCGGACAGGGGCCGAGGAGAGACCCAGTACTTC	CSVEPDRGRGETQYF
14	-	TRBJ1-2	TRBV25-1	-	TGTGCCAGCAGTGAGACCCGGGCACAGGGTGGCTACACCTTC	CASSETRAQGGYTF
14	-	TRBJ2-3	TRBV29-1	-	TGCAGCGTTGAGAAGGTGATAACCGGAGATACGCAGTATTTT	CSVEKVITGDTQYF
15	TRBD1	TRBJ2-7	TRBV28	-	TGTGCCAGCAGAAGGACAGGGGGCAACTCCTACGAGCAGTACTTC	CASRRTGGNSYEQYF
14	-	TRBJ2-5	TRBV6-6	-	TGTGCCAGCAGCGCCGTGACTCTCACCGAGACCCAGTACTTC	CASSAVTLTETQYF
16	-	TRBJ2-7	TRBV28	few	TGTGCCAGCAGGCCATCCGGGGGAAGCCCCTCCTACGAGCAGTACTTC	CASRPSGGSPSYEQYF
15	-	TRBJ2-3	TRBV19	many	TGTGCCAGTACCTCCGTTGGAGGGGCGGCAGATACGCAGTATTTT	CASTSVGGAADTQYF
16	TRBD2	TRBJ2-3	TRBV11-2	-	TGTGCCAGCAGCTTAACTTGGCGGGGGGGCGTAGATACGCAGTATTTT	CASSLTWRGGVDTQYF
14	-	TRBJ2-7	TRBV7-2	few	TGTGCCAGCAGCCCTGACCGTAGGTCCTACGAGCAGTACTTC	CASSPDRRSYEQYF
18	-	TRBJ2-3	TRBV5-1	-	TGCGCCAGCAGCTTGGGGGGGGCACGGAGGAGTAACACAGATACGCAGTATTTT	CASSLGGARRSNTDTQYF
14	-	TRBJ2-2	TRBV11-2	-	TGTGCCAGCAGCCGAGACAGGAACACCGGGGAGCTGTTTTTT	CASSRDRNTGELFF
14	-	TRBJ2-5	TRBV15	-	TGTGCCACCAGCAGGGGACGTGGAGGAGAGACCCAGTACTTC	CATSRGRGGETQYF
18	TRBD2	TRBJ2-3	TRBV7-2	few	TGTGCCAGCAGCTTAGTCCCCCCCCCGGGGGGGCTCACAGATACGCAGTATTTT	CASSLVPPPGGLTDTQYF
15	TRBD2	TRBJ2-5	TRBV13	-	TGTGCCAGCAGCAATAGCGGGAGTCAGCTAGAGACCCAGTACTTC	CASSNSGSQLETQYF
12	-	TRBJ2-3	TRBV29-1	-	TGCAGCGTGACACACGGCACAGATACGCAGTATTTT	CSVTHGTDTQYF
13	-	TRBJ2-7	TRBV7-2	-	TGTGCCAGCAGCTTATCGGGGAGGTACGAGCAGTACTTC	CASSLSGRYEQYF
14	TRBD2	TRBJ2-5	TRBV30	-	TGTGCCTGGACCCGGGGTAGCGGGAAGGAGACCCAGTACTTC	CAWTRGSGKETQYF
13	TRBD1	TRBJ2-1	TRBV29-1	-	TGCAGCGTTGTAAGACAGGGGTACAATGAGCAGTTCTTC	CSVVRQGYNEQFF
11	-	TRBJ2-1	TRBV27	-	TGTGCCAGCAGTCCCCCCCATGAGCAGTTCTTC	CASSPPHEQFF
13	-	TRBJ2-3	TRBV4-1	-	TGCGCCAGCAGCCGGGGAGAGGGAGATACGCAGTATTTT	CASSRGEGDTQYF
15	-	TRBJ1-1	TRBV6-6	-	TGTGCCAGCAGAGTAGACCCGGGAAGTTTCACTGAAGCTTTCTTT	CASRVDPGSFTEAFF
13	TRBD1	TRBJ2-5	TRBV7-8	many	TGTGCCAGCAGCTCGACAGGGGGGGAGACCCAGTACTTC	CASSSTGGETQYF
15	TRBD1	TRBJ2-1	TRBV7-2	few	TGTGCCAGCAGGTCGGGACAGGGTACCTACAATGAGCAGTTCTTC	CASRSGQGTYNEQFF
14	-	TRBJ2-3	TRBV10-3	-	TGTGCCATCAGTGAGTCGGTAAGCACAGATACGCAGTATTTT	CAISESVSTDTQYF
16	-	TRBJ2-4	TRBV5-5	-	TGTGCCAGCAGCTCTCCGCCCGGGACGCAGTGGAACATTCAGTACTTC	CASSSPPGTQWNIQYF
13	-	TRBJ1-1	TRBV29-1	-	TGCAGCGTTGTTAGAGGGATGATCACTGAAGCTTTCTTT	CSVVRGMITEAFF
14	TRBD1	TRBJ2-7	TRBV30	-	TGTGCCTGGAGGGGACACAGGGGCTCCTACGAGCAGTACTTC	CAWRGHRGSYEQYF
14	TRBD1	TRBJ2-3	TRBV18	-	TGTGCCAGCTCACGGGACAGGGGACCAGATACGCAGTATTTT	CASSRDRGPDTQYF
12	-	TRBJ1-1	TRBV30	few	TGTGCCTGGAAACCAGGCGGAACTGAAGCTTTCTTT	CAWKPGGTEAFF
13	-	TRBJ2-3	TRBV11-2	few	TGTGCCAGCAGCACCGGATTCGAAGATACGCAGTATTTT	CASSTGFEDTQYF
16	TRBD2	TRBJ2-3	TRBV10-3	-	TGTGCCAGCAGTTATGGAACTAGCGGGCGCACAGATACGCAGTATTTT	CASSYGTSGRTDTQYF
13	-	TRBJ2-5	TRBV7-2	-	TGTGCCAGCAGCCCAGTCGCGAGGGAGACCCAGTACTTC	CASSPVARETQYF
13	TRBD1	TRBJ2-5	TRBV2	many	TGTGCCAGCAGCCAGGGACAGGGAAAGACCCAGTACTTC	CASSQGQGKTQYF
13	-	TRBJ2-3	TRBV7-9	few	TGTGCCAGCAGCCGGAATGAGGGCGGTACGCAGTATTTT	CASSRNEGGTQYF
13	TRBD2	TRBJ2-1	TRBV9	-	TGTGCCAGCAGCGCCTCACTAGCGGGTGGGCAGTTCTTC	CASSASLAGGQFF
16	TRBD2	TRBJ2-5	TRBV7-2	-	TGTGCCAGCAGCCCCGGGACTAGCGGGAGTAGGGAGACCCAGTACTTC	CASSPGTSGSRETQYF
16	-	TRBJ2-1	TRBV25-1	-	TGTGCCAGCAGTGAATCTAAGACTAGGATTAACGATGAGCAGTTCTTC	CASSESKTRINDEQFF
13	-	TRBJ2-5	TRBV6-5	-	TGTGCCAGCAGTCCTTCAGGGATAGAGACCCAGTACTTC	CASSPSGIETQYF
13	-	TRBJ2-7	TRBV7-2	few	TGTGCCAGCAGCTTAGATCCTACTTACGAGCAGTACTTC	CASSLDPTYEQYF
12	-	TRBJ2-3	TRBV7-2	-	TGTGCCAGCAGCCCCGGTTGGCCCCCACCGTATTTT	CASSPGWPPPYF
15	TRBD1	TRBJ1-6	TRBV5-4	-	TGTGCCAGCAGCTTGCAGGACAGGGAAGGGTCACCCCTCCACTTT	CASSLQDREGSPLHF
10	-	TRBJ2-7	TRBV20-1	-	TGCAGTGCTAGGCGGGACGAGCAGTACTTC	CSARRDEQYF
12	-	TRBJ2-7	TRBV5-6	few	TGTGCCAGCAGCTTGGGCCCGGCAGAGCAGTACTTC	CASSLGPAEQYF
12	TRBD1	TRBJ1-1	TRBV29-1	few	TGCAGCGTTGGACAGGGTGGCACTGAAGCTTTCTTT	CSVGQGGTEAFF
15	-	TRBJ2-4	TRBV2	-	TGTGCCAGCAGTACAGAGAAGCTAGCCAAAAACATTCAGTACTTC	CASSTEKLAKNIQYF
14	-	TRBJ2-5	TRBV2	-	TGTGCCAGCAGTGAAAACAGGGACCAAGAGACCCAGTACTTC	CASSENRDQETQYF
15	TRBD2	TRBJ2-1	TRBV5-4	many	TGTGCCAGCAGCGCGAGACTAGCGGGAACCGATGAGCAGTTCTTC	CASSARLAGTDEQFF
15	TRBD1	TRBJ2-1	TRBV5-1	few	TGCGCCAGCAGCCAACAGGGGGCAGAGTACAATGAGCAGTTCTTC	CASSQQGAEYNEQFF